Below, one T cell receptor beta chain is given with its context. Its antigen is unidentified. Study processing details: A per-sample median of around 100,000 TCRs was observed, with a range of about 20,000 to 750,000. TCRdb called the RACE reads again in MiXCR, with one record for every CDR3 protein. These V and J calls rely on TCRdb rather than the paper's analysis. The sample lists around 150,000 distinct CDR3 sequences, approximately 15% occurring once. Between the trimmed V and J ends, which lost 5 bases and 4 bases, there was a span of 9 bases. The CDR3 extends over 12 amino acids. In germline, CDR1 is SGHRS, CDR2 YFSETQ. The time point: patch test 1, 2 weeks after DPC sensitization. Treatment indicated: therapeutic diphenylcyclopropenone sensitization with weekly scalp DPC. These data belong to a study of human T cells and chemical hapten exposure. Findings and limits, study-wide: Expanded TCRs clustered into significantly more large CDR3 similarity groups than controls, the analysis revealed.

This TCR derives from a woman in her 30s with alopecia areata. Some clones in this sample may be carry-over from other donors' samples. The chain uses TRBV5-1 and TRBJ2-5; D gene uncertain. Sequences were derived from whole blood, sampled in connection with sensitization to the hapten diphenylcyclopropenone (DPC). CDR3 nucleotides: TGCGCCAGCAGTTTCGGGCGAGAGACCCAGTACTTC. This translates into CASSFGRETQYF.